The entry below gives a single T cell receptor (beta chain) sequence along with its context. This sample was included in a study of blood T cell repertoires in COVID-19. Overall study context: There were acute and convalescent COVID-19 samples, and they came from the United States, Italy and Spain. PBMCs, B-cell-depleted T cells, or T cells were the source of the cDNA or gDNA that made up the material.

J gave up 2 bases and V 1 base, and 5 bases lay outside the gene matches. The CDR3 consists of 16 residues. The V gene's germline CDR1 is KGHDR and CDR2 SFDVKD. Authors' processing steps: Researchers report that nucleated cell counts were estimated from reference gene primer amplification. TCRdb's copy holds only in-frame clones and misses some; the assay was immunoSEQ multiplex PCR. From that table come the V and J calls and clone size; the DNA was used to work out D and trimming. The sample consists of 120,000 to 150,000 clones, just under 90% of them appearing once. This receptor was identified in a woman between 45 and 60 years old with active or convalescent COVID-19. Sequencing was performed on peripheral blood. The rearrangement uses TRBV24-1 and TRBJ1-2, with 8 positions matching TRBD1. The CDR3: CATSDLRAGGNYGYTF. The CDR3, as DNA: TGTGCCACCAGTGATTTAAGGGCAGGGGGCAACTATGGCTACACCTTC.